Sequencing of this T cell receptor (beta chain) was carried out in a study of cytomegalovirus exposure and HLA in healthy donors. The length of the CDR3 is 16 residues. Trimming at V came to 6 bases and at J to 0 bases, leaving 7 bases not matched to a gene. CDR1 MDHEN and CDR2 SYDVKM come from the germline V gene. Healthy bone marrow donors supplied every sample. This PCR relied on a set of 60 Vbeta primers and 13 Jbeta primers. Profiling relied on immunoSEQ multiplex PCR, and the TCRdb table lists in-frame clones only, not all of them. Of fewer than 120,000 clones listed, 75% to 80% are singletons. This TCR was recovered from a woman in her twenties or thirties in good health and CMV-seronegative. The chain has TRBV28 and TRBJ1-2; TRBD1 aligns across 10 bases. Sequenced: PBMCs. The CDR3 coding sequence is TGTGCCAGCAGGGGGGGACAGGGGACAGCTAACTATGGCTACACCTTC. This translates into CASRGGQGTANYGYTF.